This paragraph covers one T cell receptor beta chain sequence. The immunoSEQ assay was v3. Sequenced by immunoSEQ multiplex PCR; TCRdb stores in-frame clones only, minus some. The sample yields tens of thousands of clones, around 90% seen once. This record comes from a study of TIL therapy for anti-PD-1-resistant metastatic lung cancer. As to time point: pre-treatment sample, taken before nivolumab and TIL therapy. Stage 4 NSCLC adults joined between October 2017 and January 2020. Trimming took off 0 bases at V and 0 bases at J, with 2 bases between the two ends. Germline values: CDR1 GTSNPN, CDR2 SVGIG (reference sequence). This CDR3 has 13 residues.

Here the sequenced sample was blood, taken at baseline. This sequence was found in a person between 30 and 80 years old with non-small cell lung cancer. The J gene is TRBJ1-4, the V gene TRBV30; no reliable D call. The CDR3: CAWSVTTNEKLFF. CDR3 DNA sequence: TGTGCCTGGAGTGTAACAACTAATGAAAAACTGTTTTTT.